A selection of T cell receptor beta chains follows, all from one sample in a study of CD8+CD57+ T cells in acquired aplastic anemia. Each CDR3 protein is one row after TCRdb ran MiXCR on the reads. The table records 200,000 to 250,000 distinct CDR3 sequences, 61% of them present only once. What was sequenced was sorted CD4+, CD8+, or CD8+CD57+ T cells (not recorded which) from PBMCs. The receptors derive from a human donor in good health. Each CDR3 is given with its conserved first and last residue. Each record gives: CDR3 length, V gene, D gene, J gene, clone size, CDR3 protein, CDR3 DNA. A D gene is named only where the DNA matches it firmly. For some rows the clone size is stated as once, few or many, or as a class when expanded; others skip it.

length: 16; V: TRBV7-9; D: -; J: TRBJ2-6; size: -; CDR3: CASSLDREAGANVLTF; DNA: TGTGCCAGCAGCTTAGACAGGGAGGCTGGGGCCAACGTCCTGACTTTC
length: 14; V: TRBV7-3; D: -; J: TRBJ2-1; size: -; CDR3: CASSSQSSGNEQFF; DNA: TGTGCCAGCAGCTCGCAGAGTTCGGGCAATGAGCAGTTCTTC
length: 14; V: TRBV20-1; D: -; J: TRBJ2-7; size: -; CDR3: CSARDLGRNYEQYF; DNA: TGCAGTGCTAGAGATTTGGGGAGAAACTACGAGCAGTACTTC
length: 16; V: TRBV6-1; D: -; J: TRBJ2-3; size: -; CDR3: CASSEALLSFPDTQYF; DNA: TGTGCCAGCAGTGAAGCGCTTCTTAGCTTCCCTGATACGCAGTATTTT
length: 17; V: TRBV7-6; D: TRBD2; J: TRBJ2-2; size: many; CDR3: CASSLGPGLGGTGELFF; DNA: TGTGCCAGCAGCTTAGGACCGGGACTAGGAGGCACCGGGGAGCTGTTTTTT
length: 14; V: TRBV19; D: -; J: TRBJ1-1; size: -; CDR3: CASSIVTANTEAFF; DNA: TGTGCCAGTAGTATAGTAACCGCGAACACTGAAGCTTTCTTT
length: 12; V: TRBV6-6; D: -; J: TRBJ2-7; size: -; CDR3: CASSWGGNEQYF; DNA: TGTGCCAGCAGCTGGGGAGGAAACGAGCAGTACTTC
length: 13; V: TRBV9; D: -; J: TRBJ1-1; size: -; CDR3: CASSVATGAEAFF; DNA: TGTGCCAGCAGCGTAGCTACGGGGGCTGAAGCTTTCTTT
length: 14; V: TRBV10-3; D: -; J: TRBJ2-6; size: -; CDR3: CAISEDPGANVLTF; DNA: TGTGCCATCAGTGAGGACCCTGGGGCCAACGTCCTGACTTTC
length: 12; V: TRBV5-1; D: -; J: TRBJ2-3; size: -; CDR3: CASSLAADTQYF; DNA: TGTGCCAGCAGCTTAGCCGCAGATACGCAGTATTTT
length: 16; V: TRBV2; D: -; J: TRBJ2-7; size: -; CDR3: CASSWTWSVRPHEQYF; DNA: TGTGCCAGCAGCTGGACCTGGTCGGTCCGCCCTCACGAGCAGTACTTC
length: 15; V: TRBV7-8; D: -; J: TRBJ2-2; size: -; CDR3: CASSSYATNTGELFF; DNA: TGTGCCAGCAGCTCCTACGCCACGAACACCGGGGAGCTGTTTTTT
length: 20; V: TRBV5-4; D: TRBD2; J: TRBJ2-3; size: -; CDR3: CASSLEAGLAGGQSTDTQYF; DNA: TGTGCCAGCAGCTTGGAGGCCGGACTAGCGGGAGGACAAAGCACAGATACGCAGTATTTT
length: 15; V: TRBV19; D: TRBD1; J: TRBJ2-3; size: -; CDR3: CASSMWDRVTDTQYF; DNA: TGTGCCAGTAGTATGTGGGACAGGGTCACAGATACGCAGTATTTT
length: 14; V: TRBV20-1; D: TRBD2; J: TRBJ2-3; size: many; CDR3: CSATSGAEGGTQYF; DNA: TGCAGTGCTACTAGCGGGGCCGAAGGTGGTACGCAGTATTTT
length: 13; V: TRBV11-1; D: -; J: TRBJ2-5; size: -; CDR3: CASSHGRRETQYF; DNA: TGTGCCAGCAGCCATGGACGGAGAGAGACCCAGTACTTC
length: 14; V: TRBV10-3; D: TRBD1; J: TRBJ2-3; size: -; CDR3: CAISGGQSTDTQYF; DNA: TGTGCCATCAGTGGGGGACAGAGCACAGATACGCAGTATTTT
length: 15; V: TRBV6-1; D: -; J: TRBJ1-1; size: many; CDR3: CASIFDRSVNTEAFF; DNA: TGTGCCAGCATATTCGACAGGTCCGTGAACACTGAAGCTTTCTTT
length: 24; V: TRBV7-6; D: -; J: TRBJ1-1; size: -; CDR3: CASSLRGSLSYNEQFFGPGAEAFF; DNA: -
length: 13; V: TRBV6-6; D: -; J: TRBJ1-5; size: once; CDR3: CASSFSGAQPQHF; DNA: TGTGCCAGCAGCTTCTCAGGGGCACAGCCCCAGCATTTT
length: 11; V: TRBV2; D: -; J: TRBJ2-7; size: -; CDR3: CASKREYEQYF; DNA: TGTGCCAGCAAAAGGGAATACGAGCAGTACTTC
length: 16; V: TRBV7-9; D: TRBD1; J: TRBJ1-5; size: -; CDR3: CASSVTGGFGNQPQHF; DNA: TGTGCCAGCAGCGTAACAGGGGGATTCGGCAATCAGCCCCAGCATTTT
length: 16; V: TRBV24-1; D: -; J: TRBJ2-2; size: -; CDR3: CATSDPTMGDTGELFF; DNA: TGTGCCACCAGTGATCCTACTATGGGCGACACCGGGGAGCTGTTTTTT
length: 13; V: TRBV2; D: -; J: TRBJ1-1; size: -; CDR3: CASREDMNTEAFF; DNA: TGTGCCAGCAGGGAAGACATGAACACTGAAGCTTTCTTT
length: 15; V: TRBV19; D: -; J: TRBJ1-4; size: -; CDR3: CASSTRGGWGEKLFF; DNA: TGTGCCAGTAGTACCAGGGGCGGCTGGGGTGAAAAACTGTTTTTT
length: 13; V: TRBV7-2; D: -; J: TRBJ2-7; size: -; CDR3: CASSGEDSYEQYF; DNA: TGTGCCAGCAGCGGGGAAGATTCCTACGAGCAGTACTTC
length: 17; V: TRBV9; D: -; J: TRBJ1-6; size: many; CDR3: CASSASGSSYYNSPLHF; DNA: TGTGCCAGCAGTGCCTCGGGGAGCTCGTACTATAATTCACCCCTCCACTTT
length: 14; V: TRBV7-9; D: -; J: TRBJ2-7; size: -; CDR3: CASSPPGSSYEQYF; DNA: TGTGCCAGCAGCCCTCCCGGGAGCTCCTACGAGCAGTACTTC
length: 15; V: TRBV7-2; D: -; J: TRBJ2-7; size: -; CDR3: CASSSQMDGRYEQYF; DNA: TGTGCCAGCAGTTCCCAAATGGACGGGCGCTACGAGCAGTACTTC
length: 15; V: TRBV24-1; D: TRBD1; J: TRBJ1-1; size: once; CDR3: CATSDSGQGPTEAFF; DNA: TGTGCCACCAGTGATAGTGGACAGGGGCCCACTGAAGCTTTCTTT
length: 14; V: TRBV5-1; D: -; J: TRBJ1-6; size: -; CDR3: CASSLERFDSPLHF; DNA: TGTGCCAGCAGCTTGGAGAGGTTTGATTCACCCCTCCACTTT
length: 15; V: TRBV10-1; D: -; J: TRBJ2-5; size: once; CDR3: CAISEVGPGQETQYF; DNA: TGTGCCATCAGTGAAGTAGGTCCGGGGCAAGAGACCCAGTACTTC
length: 14; V: TRBV5-1; D: -; J: TRBJ1-2; size: -; CDR3: CASSLAPGAVSYTF; DNA: TGCGCCAGCAGCTTGGCGCCGGGCGCGGTGTCCTACACCTTC
length: 16; V: TRBV20-1; D: TRBD1; J: TRBJ2-7; size: -; CDR3: CSAPGGGGQGVYEQYF; DNA: TGCAGTGCCCCTGGGGGGGGGGGACAGGGGGTCTACGAGCAGTACTTC
length: 13; V: TRBV9; D: -; J: TRBJ2-7; size: -; CDR3: CASSYDSNYEQYF; DNA: TGTGCCAGCAGTTATGACAGCAACTACGAGCAGTACTTC
length: 13; V: TRBV2; D: -; J: TRBJ2-5; size: -; CDR3: CASSGGREETQYF; DNA: TGTGCCAGCAGCGGCGGACGCGAAGAGACCCAGTACTTC
length: 13; V: TRBV19; D: -; J: TRBJ1-1; size: many; CDR3: CASSIIDDTEAFF; DNA: TGTGCCAGTAGTATAATCGACGACACTGAAGCTTTCTTT
length: 14; V: TRBV20-1; D: -; J: TRBJ2-7; size: -; CDR3: CSARGRAMAYEQYF; DNA: TGCAGTGCCCGGGGACGAGCAATGGCCTACGAGCAGTACTTC
length: 16; V: TRBV7-6; D: TRBD1; J: TRBJ2-5; size: -; CDR3: CASSPGTERVGETQYF; DNA: TGTGCCAGCAGTCCCGGGACAGAGCGAGTGGGAGAAACCCAGTACTTC
length: 15; V: TRBV15; D: TRBD1; J: TRBJ2-1; size: -; CDR3: CATSRRDRGINEQFF; DNA: TGTGCCACCAGCAGAAGGGACAGGGGCATCAATGAGCAGTTCTTC
length: 13; V: TRBV15; D: -; J: TRBJ1-6; size: few; CDR3: CATSRTGPSPLHF; DNA: TGTGCCACCAGCAGGACCGGGCCATCACCCCTCCACTTT
length: 14; V: TRBV12-3/TRBV12-4; D: TRBD1; J: TRBJ1-2; size: many; CDR3: CASSLTGAGYGYTF; DNA: TGTGCCAGCAGTTTAACAGGGGCAGGCTATGGCTACACCTTC
length: 13; V: TRBV4-3; D: -; J: TRBJ1-2; size: -; CDR3: CASSQGAGDGYTF; DNA: TGCGCCAGCAGCCAAGGCGCAGGGGATGGCTACACCTTC
length: 14; V: TRBV24-1; D: -; J: TRBJ2-7; size: -; CDR3: CATREGEYSYEQYF; DNA: TGTGCCACCAGGGAGGGGGAGTACTCCTACGAGCAGTACTTC
length: 17; V: TRBV9; D: TRBD1; J: TRBJ1-3; size: many; CDR3: CASSVVDRPYSGNTIYF; DNA: TGTGCCAGCAGCGTAGTGGACAGGCCGTACTCTGGAAACACCATATATTTT
length: 13; V: TRBV13; D: -; J: TRBJ2-7; size: many; CDR3: CASSLGVLYEQYF; DNA: TGTGCCAGCAGCTTGGGAGTTCTCTACGAGCAGTACTTC
length: 12; V: TRBV2; D: -; J: TRBJ2-7; size: -; CDR3: CASPGGRTEQYF; DNA: TGTGCCAGCCCTGGTGGGAGGACCGAGCAGTACTTC
length: 14; V: TRBV10-3; D: TRBD1; J: TRBJ2-3; size: once; CDR3: CAISGDSATDTQYF; DNA: TGTGCCATCAGTGGGGACAGCGCCACAGATACGCAGTATTTT
length: 13; V: TRBV9; D: -; J: TRBJ2-7; size: -; CDR3: CASSVVSGYEQYF; DNA: TGTGCCAGCAGCGTAGTTTCAGGCTATGAGCAGTACTTC
length: 13; V: TRBV20-1; D: -; J: TRBJ1-3; size: once; CDR3: CSARPPSGNTIYF; DNA: TGCAGTGCTAGACCCCCCTCTGGAAACACCATATATTTT
length: 15; V: TRBV7-9; D: -; J: TRBJ1-2; size: -; CDR3: CASSPKPDSLNGYTF; DNA: TGTGCCAGCAGCCCCAAACCTGACAGTCTAAATGGCTACACCTTC
length: 12; V: TRBV10-3; D: -; J: TRBJ1-2; size: few; CDR3: CATLETPDGYTF; DNA: TGTGCCACCCTAGAAACACCAGATGGCTACACCTTC
length: 13; V: TRBV9; D: -; J: TRBJ1-1; size: many; CDR3: CASSVAFDTEAFF; DNA: TGTGCCAGCAGCGTAGCTTTTGACACTGAAGCTTTCTTT
length: 14; V: TRBV11-2; D: -; J: TRBJ1-6; size: -; CDR3: CASSDSSYNSPLHF; DNA: TGTGCCAGCAGTGACAGCTCCTATAATTCACCCCTCCACTTT
length: 12; V: TRBV15; D: -; J: TRBJ2-2; size: -; CDR3: CATSRDTGELFF; DNA: TGTGCCACCAGCAGAGACACCGGGGAGCTGTTTTTT
length: 15; V: TRBV2; D: -; J: TRBJ1-6; size: -; CDR3: CATIRGGTYNSPLHF; DNA: TGTGCCACCATCCGGGGGGGGACCTATAATTCACCCCTCCACTTT
length: 15; V: TRBV2; D: -; J: TRBJ2-7; size: -; CDR3: CASRWDSPRVYEQYF; DNA: TGTGCCAGCCGATGGGACTCCCCGAGAGTCTACGAGCAGTACTTC
length: 12; V: TRBV7-3; D: -; J: TRBJ2-7; size: -; CDR3: CASISEAYEQYF; DNA: TGTGCCAGCATCTCCGAAGCCTACGAGCAGTACTTC
length: 11; V: TRBV7-9; D: -; J: TRBJ1-1; size: -; CDR3: CATHENTEAFF; DNA: TGTGCCACTCACGAGAACACTGAAGCTTTCTTT